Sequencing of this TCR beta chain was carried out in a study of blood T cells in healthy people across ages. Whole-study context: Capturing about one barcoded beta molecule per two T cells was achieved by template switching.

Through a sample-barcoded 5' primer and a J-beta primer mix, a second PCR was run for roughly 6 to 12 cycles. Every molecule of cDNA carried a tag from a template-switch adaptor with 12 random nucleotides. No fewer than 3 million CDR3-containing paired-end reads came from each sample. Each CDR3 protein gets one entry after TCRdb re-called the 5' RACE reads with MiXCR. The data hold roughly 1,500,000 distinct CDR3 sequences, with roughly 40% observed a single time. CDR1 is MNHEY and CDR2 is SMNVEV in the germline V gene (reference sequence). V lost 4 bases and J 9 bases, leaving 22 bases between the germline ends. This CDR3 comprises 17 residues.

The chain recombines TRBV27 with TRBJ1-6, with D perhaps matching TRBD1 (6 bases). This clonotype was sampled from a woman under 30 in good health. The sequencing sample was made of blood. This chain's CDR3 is CASSSRVQGGRSSPLHF. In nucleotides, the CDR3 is TGTGCCAGCAGTTCCCGGGTACAGGGAGGAAGGAGTTCACCCCTCCACTTT.